These T cell receptor beta chains were read from a single sample in a study of blood T cell repertoires in COVID-19. Assay: immunoSEQ multiplex PCR; the TCRdb copy retains only in-frame clones and omits some. In the table there are approximately 110,000 clones, about 85% of which are singletons. The sequencing input was peripheral blood. The receptors come from a human donor in a cohort sampled during active COVID-19. CDR3s include the opening cysteine and the closing phenylalanine or tryptophan. The D gene is left open where the match is weak.

d_gene,v_gene,CDR3aa
TRBD1,TRBV5-1,CASSSLTGVGNEQYF
TRBD1,TRBV27,CASSLILGTGITEAFF
NA,TRBV19,CASSIDLNRGGSSSYNEQFF
NA,TRBV5-5,CASSFGTTNSPLHF
NA,TRBV6-2/TRBV6-3,CASSPILQTGLNTEAFF
NA,TRBV21-1,CASSRRGSSNTGELFF
TRBD2,TRBV5-5,CASSSAAGAGTDTQYF
NA,TRBV21-1,CASSGQVYSRYSNQPQHF
TRBD1,TRBV5-5,CASSQPKQGGGIQYF
NA,TRBV9,CASSPEEATEAFF